This T cell receptor beta chain was identified during a study of blood T cell repertoires in COVID-19. The repertoire was sequenced with immunoSEQ multiplex PCR; TCRdb's copy has only in-frame clones and lacks some. This table holds tens of thousands of clones, around nine tenths found once. Material for sequencing was peripheral blood. This receptor was taken from a woman aged 80 or over with active COVID-19.

CDR3 nucleotides: TGTGCCAGCAGCTTAGTTCCGGGATCCTACAATGAGCAGTTCTTC. Protein product: CASSLVPGSYNEQFF. The genes are TRBV7-9 and TRBJ2-1; perhaps TRBD2 as D (5 bases). CDR1 and CDR2 from the germline V gene are SEHNR and FQNEAQ (reference sequence). The CDR3 spans 15 residues. Trimming took off 1 base at V and 1 base at J, with 8 bases between the two ends.